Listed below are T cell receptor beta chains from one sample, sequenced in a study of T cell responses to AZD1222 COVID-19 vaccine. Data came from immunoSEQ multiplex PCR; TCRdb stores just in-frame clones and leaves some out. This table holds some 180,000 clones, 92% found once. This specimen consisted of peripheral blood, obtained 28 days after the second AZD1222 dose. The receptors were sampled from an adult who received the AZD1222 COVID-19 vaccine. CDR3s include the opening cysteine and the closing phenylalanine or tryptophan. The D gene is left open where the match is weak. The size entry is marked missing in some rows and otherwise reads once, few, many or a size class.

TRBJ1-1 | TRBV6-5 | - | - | CASSSHRAQNTEAFF | TGTGCCAGCAGTTCTCACCGGGCCCAGAACACTGAAGCTTTCTTT
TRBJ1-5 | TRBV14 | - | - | CASSQGGTYTGDQPQHF | TGTGCCAGCAGCCAAGGCGGGACTTATACGGGTGACCAGCCCCAGCATTTT
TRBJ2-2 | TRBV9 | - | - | CASSARGTGNTGELFF | TGTGCCAGCAGCGCGAGAGGGACGGGAAACACCGGGGAGCTGTTTTTT
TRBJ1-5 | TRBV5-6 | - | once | CASSRRLRDDNQPQHF | TGTGCCAGCAGCCGGCGACTCCGGGATGACAATCAGCCCCAGCATTTT
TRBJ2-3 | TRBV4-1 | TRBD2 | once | CASSQRSSGSTDTQYF | TGCGCCAGCAGCCAGCGTTCTAGCGGGAGCACAGATACGCAGTATTTT
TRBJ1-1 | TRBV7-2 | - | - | CASSFDGPGSYNTEAFF | TGTGCCAGCAGCTTTGATGGACCCGGCAGTTATAACACTGAAGCTTTCTTT
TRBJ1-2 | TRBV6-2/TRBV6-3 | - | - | CASSYVPYGTARYGYTF | TGTGCCAGCAGTTACGTCCCATATGGGACGGCTAGATATGGCTACACCTTC
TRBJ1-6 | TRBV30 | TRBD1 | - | CAWTGTGGSPLHF | TGTGCCTGGACCGGGACAGGCGGTTCACCCCTCCACTTT
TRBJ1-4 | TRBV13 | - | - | CASSPPGADEKLFF | TGTGCCAGCAGCCCACCAGGGGCGGATGAAAAACTGTTTTTT
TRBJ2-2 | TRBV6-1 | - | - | CASSWAGVSTGELFF | TGTGCCAGCAGTTGGGCAGGGGTTTCCACCGGGGAGCTGTTTTTT
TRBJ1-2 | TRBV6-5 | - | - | CASRAGGAGYGYTF | TGTGCCAGCAGGGCCGGGGGCGCAGGCTATGGCTACACCTTC
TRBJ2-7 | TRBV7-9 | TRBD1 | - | CASSLGGQGYEQYF | TGTGCCAGCAGCTTAGGGGGACAGGGATACGAGCAGTACTTC
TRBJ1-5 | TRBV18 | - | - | CASSPDRNSNQPQHF | TGTGCCAGCTCACCCGACAGGAACAGCAATCAGCCCCAGCATTTT
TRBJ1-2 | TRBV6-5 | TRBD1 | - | CASNTAGTGDYGYTF | TGTGCCAGCAATACAGCCGGGACAGGGGACTATGGCTACACCTTC
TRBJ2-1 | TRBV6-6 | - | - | CASSYGLAFNEQFF | TGTGCCAGCAGTTACGGCCTAGCGTTCAATGAGCAGTTCTTC
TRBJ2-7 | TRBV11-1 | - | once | CASSLARGTSYEQYF | TGTGCCAGCAGCTTAGCGAGAGGGACTTCCTACGAGCAGTACTTC
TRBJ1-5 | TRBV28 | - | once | CASSFSGNQPQHF | TGTGCCAGCAGTTTTTCGGGAAATCAGCCCCAGCATTTT
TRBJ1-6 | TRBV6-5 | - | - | CASNRPGGRNSPLHF | TGTGCCAGCAACCGGCCGGGGGGGCGTAACTCACCCCTCCACTTT
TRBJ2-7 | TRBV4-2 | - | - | CASSPANPLGPGPHNFYEQYF | TGTGCCAGCAGCCCTGCCAATCCCCTAGGTCCTGGCCCCCATAATTTCTACGAGCAGTACTTC
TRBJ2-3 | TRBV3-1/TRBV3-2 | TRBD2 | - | CASSSTSSSTDTQYF | TGTGCCAGCAGTTCGACTAGCTCTAGCACAGATACGCAGTATTTT
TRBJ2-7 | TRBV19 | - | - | CASRDSATSYEQYF | TGTGCCAGTAGGGACAGCGCTACCTCCTACGAGCAGTACTTC
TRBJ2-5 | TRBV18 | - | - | CASSPQFFGLQETQYF | TGTGCCAGCTCACCACAATTTTTCGGCCTACAAGAGACCCAGTACTTC
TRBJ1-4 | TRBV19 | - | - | CASTWGAQEKLFF | TGTGCCAGTACTTGGGGGGCGCAGGAAAAACTGTTTTTT
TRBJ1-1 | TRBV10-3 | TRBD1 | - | CAIRPGTDNTEAFF | TGTGCCATCAGGCCTGGGACAGACAACACTGAAGCTTTCTTT
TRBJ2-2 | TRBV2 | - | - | CASSGRAGRELFF | TGTGCCAGCAGTGGCAGGGCCGGTCGGGAGCTGTTTTTT
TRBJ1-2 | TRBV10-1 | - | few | CASSDRDGFYGYTF | TGCGCCAGCAGTGACAGGGACGGATTCTATGGCTACACCTTC
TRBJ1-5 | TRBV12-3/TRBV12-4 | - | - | CASREGVNQPQHF | TGTGCCAGCAGGGAGGGAGTCAATCAGCCCCAGCATTTT
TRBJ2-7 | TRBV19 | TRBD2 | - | CASSSGLAGAYEQYF | TGTGCCAGTAGTTCGGGACTAGCGGGGGCCTACGAGCAGTACTTC
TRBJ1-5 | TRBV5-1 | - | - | CASSLGGENVQPQHF | TGCGCCAGCAGCTTGGGGGGTGAGAATGTTCAGCCCCAGCATTTT
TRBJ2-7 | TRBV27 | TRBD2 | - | CASRQVAGTSYEQYF | TGTGCCAGCAGGCAAGTAGCGGGGACCTCCTACGAGCAGTACTTC
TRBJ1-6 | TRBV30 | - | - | CAWSVGGVNSPLHF | TGTGCCTGGAGTGTAGGAGGGGTCAATTCACCCCTCCACTTT
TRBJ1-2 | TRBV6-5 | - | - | CASRLQGTGYTF | TGTGCCAGCAGACTACAGGGAACTGGCTACACCTTC
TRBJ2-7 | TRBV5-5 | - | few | CASAITGYEQYF | TGTGCCAGCGCCATAACAGGTTACGAGCAGTACTTC
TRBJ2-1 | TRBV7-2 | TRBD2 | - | CASSWVAGGSYNEQFF | TGTGCCAGCAGCTGGGTAGCGGGGGGGTCCTACAATGAGCAGTTCTTC
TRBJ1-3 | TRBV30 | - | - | CAWRGPERITLGNTIYF | TGTGCCTGGAGGGGCCCCGAAAGAATTACGTTGGGAAACACCATATATTTT
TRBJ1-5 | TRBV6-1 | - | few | CASSGARAPSNQPQHF | TGTGCCAGCAGTGGCGCCCGGGCACCTAGCAATCAGCCCCAGCATTTT
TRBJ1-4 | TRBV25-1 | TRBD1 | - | CASSEYAVQGGKLFF | TGTGCCAGCAGTGAATATGCCGTACAGGGGGGAAAACTGTTTTTT
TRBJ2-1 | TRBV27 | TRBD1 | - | CASSLEGQGFNEQFF | TGTGCCAGCAGTTTGGAGGGACAGGGGTTCAATGAGCAGTTCTTC
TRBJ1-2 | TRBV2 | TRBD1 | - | CASSTTGNYGYTF | TGTGCCAGCAGTACGACAGGGAACTATGGCTACACCTTC
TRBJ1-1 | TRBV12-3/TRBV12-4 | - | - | CASMSEGITEAFF | TGTGCCAGCATGAGTGAGGGGATTACTGAAGCTTTCTTT
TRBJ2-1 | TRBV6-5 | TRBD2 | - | CASGLAAAFEQFF | TGTGCCAGCGGACTAGCGGCCGCCTTTGAGCAGTTCTTC
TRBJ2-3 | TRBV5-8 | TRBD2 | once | CASSLGTSGAPDTQYF | TGTGCCAGCAGCTTGGGGACTAGCGGGGCCCCAGATACGCAGTATTTT
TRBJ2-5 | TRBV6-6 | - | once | CASSNRKGGQETQYF | TGTGCCAGCAGTAACCGGAAGGGGGGGCAAGAGACCCAGTACTTC
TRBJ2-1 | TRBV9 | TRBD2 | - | CASGGGAGAHEQFF | TGTGCCAGCGGAGGAGGGGCGGGAGCGCATGAGCAGTTCTTC
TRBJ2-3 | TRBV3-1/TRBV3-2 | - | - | CASSQLLAGSTDTQYF | TGTGCCAGCAGCCAGCTTCTGGCGGGGAGCACAGATACGCAGTATTTT
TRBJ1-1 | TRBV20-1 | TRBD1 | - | CSALQGIWAFF | TGCAGTGCTTTACAGGGGATTTGGGCTTTCTTT
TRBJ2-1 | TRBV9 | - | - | CASSVESGLYNEQFF | TGTGCCAGCAGCGTAGAGTCTGGACTTTACAATGAGCAGTTCTTC
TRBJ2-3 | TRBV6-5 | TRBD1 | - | CASSKQGARTDTQYF | TGTGCCAGCAGTAAACAGGGGGCCAGGACAGATACGCAGTATTTT
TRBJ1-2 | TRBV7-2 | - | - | CASSKGFSDGYTF | TGTGCCAGCAGCAAGGGGTTCTCAGATGGCTACACCTTC
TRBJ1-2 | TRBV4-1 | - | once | CASSQGGNGYTF | TGCGCCAGCAGCCAAGGAGGGAACGGCTACACCTTC
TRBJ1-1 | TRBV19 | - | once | CASSTWDTGRTEAFF | TGTGCCAGTAGTACTTGGGACACGGGTCGGACTGAAGCTTTCTTT
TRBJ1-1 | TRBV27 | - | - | CASSLGRLNTEAFF | TGTGCCAGCAGTCTGGGGCGGCTGAACACTGAAGCTTTCTTT
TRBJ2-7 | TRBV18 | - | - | CASSPPGFTSNEQYF | TGTGCCAGCTCACCACCCGGCTTTACCTCGAACGAGCAGTACTTC